This TCR beta chain stems from a study of blood T cell repertoires in COVID-19. Across the whole study: From the United States, Italy and Spain came samples of acute and convalescent COVID-19.

As processed by the authors: Estimation of nucleated cell counts relied on the amplification of reference gene primers. Measured with immunoSEQ multiplex PCR; TCRdb has only the in-frame clones, and not every one. That table supplies the V and J calls and clone size; D and trimming were determined from the DNA. The repertoire has 150,000 to 200,000 clones, 80% to 90% of them found once; the top ten carry 0.7% to 0.85%. Germline V lookup: CDR1 LNHNV, CDR2 YYDKDF (reference sequence). The ends were cut back, 0 bases at V and 5 bases at J, with 19 bases in the middle. This CDR3 has 18 residues. The V gene is TRBV15, the J gene TRBJ2-2; D may be TRBD2 (6 bases). The sample consisted of peripheral blood. The TCR originated in a woman aged 70-85 years with acute or convalescent COVID-19. CDR3 protein: CATSRERGGARTTGELFF. The CDR3 bases are TGTGCCACCAGCAGAGAGCGGGGCGGGGCCCGAACAACCGGGGAGCTGTTTTTT.